These 17 T cell receptor beta chains originate from one sample sequenced in a study of T cells in Graves' hyperthyroidism and ophthalmopathy. Amplification yielded TCR beta CDR3 regions, with RNA transcripts as the source. HTBI primers were the set used in a first-round RT-PCR of the TCR CDR3. TCRdb ran MiXCR on the multiplex PCR reads and lists one entry per CDR3 protein. The table lists 450,000 to 700,000 distinct CDR3 sequences, 46% of them singletons. The sample consisted of peripheral blood or thyroid tissue (not recorded which). The receptor source for this set is an adult woman with Graves' disease, either hyperthyroidism or ophthalmopathy (not recorded which).

The chain links TRBV25-1 to TRBJ2-7; 8 bases line up with TRBD2. The germline V gene has CDR1 MGHDK and CDR2 SYGVNS. V was clipped by 7 bases and J by 3 bases; unmatched bases: 5. The CDR3 is 13 amino acids. CDR3 amino acids: CASMASGGYEQYF. CDR3 sequence (DNA): TGTGCCAGCATGGCAAGCGGGGGCTACGAGCAGTACTTC.

The chain combines TRBV7-3 with TRBJ1-3; tentatively, D is TRBD1 (5 bases). The V gene's germline CDR1 is SGHTA and CDR2 FQGTGA. The CDR3 extends over 15 amino acids. Trimming took off 2 bases at V and 8 bases at J, with 16 bases between the two ends. For the CDR3, the DNA is TGTGCCAGCAGCTTACGGGACGGACTGAGCTACACCATATATTTT. Translation: CASSLRDGLSYTIYF.

The table lists this clonotype with many counts. The V gene is TRBV11-2, the J gene TRBJ2-2; D remains ambiguous. CDR3 length equals 14 residues. V was trimmed by 5 bases and J by 4 bases, leaving 11 bases between them. CDR1 SGHAT and CDR2 FQNNGV come from the germline V gene. Written as DNA, the CDR3 is TGTGCCAGCAGCGGCAACAGAATCACCGGGGAGCTGTTTTTT. This codes for CASSGNRITGELFF.

The table lists this clonotype with many counts. The genes are TRBV29-1 and TRBJ2-6, with D maybe TRBD1 (5 bases). The germline V and J ends were trimmed by 4 bases and 0 bases, with 16 bases remaining between them. Germline V lookup: CDR1 SQVTM, CDR2 ANQGSEA. CDR3 length equals 17 residues. The CDR3, as DNA: TGCAGCGTTGTCTTGAGTCAGGGCAGCTCTGGGGCCAACGTCCTGACTTTC. It specifies CSVVLSQGSSGANVLTF.

This clonotype was seen ten or more times. V gene TRBV20-1 combines with J gene TRBJ2-2, with 10 bases fitting TRBD2. Per germline, CDR1 DFQATT and CDR2 SNEGSKA (reference sequence). V trimming: 6 bases; J trimming: 4 bases; junction bases outside the gene matches: 5. This CDR3 has 14 residues. Here the CDR3 reads CSAQREGLTGELFF. Written as DNA, the CDR3 is TGCAGTGCCCAGCGGGAGGGCCTCACCGGGGAGCTGTTTTTT.

The V and J genes are TRBV20-1 and TRBJ1-5; D is perhaps TRBD1 (5 bases). The CDR3 sequence is 15 residues long. Trimming took 3 bases from V and 9 from J, leaving 21 bases between them. From germline, CDR1 is DFQATT and CDR2 SNEGSKA (reference sequence). This chain's CDR3 is CSASPVGGSRLPQHF. The CDR3, as DNA: TGCAGTGCTAGCCCGGTGGGGGGTTCCCGTTTGCCCCAGCATTTT.

Many counts were recorded for this clonotype. The chain recombines TRBV6-1 with TRBJ1-4; D gene ambiguous. Between the trimmed V and J ends, which lost 5 bases and 6 bases, there was a span of 10 bases. CDR3 length: 13 residues. The germline gives CDR1 MNHNS, CDR2 SASEGT. CDR3 amino acids: CASSYHGYEKLFF. The CDR3 DNA reads TGTGCCAGCAGTTATCACGGTTATGAAAAACTGTTTTTT.

The chain is built from TRBV15 and TRBJ2-5; 9 nucleotides align to TRBD1. The CDR3 extends over 15 amino acids. J lost 4 bases, V lost 5 bases, and 8 bases had no gene match. Germline V gene lookup returns CDR1 LNHNV and CDR2 YYDKDF (reference sequence). CDR3 sequence (DNA): TGTGCCACCAGCCCGGACAGGGGAGGTTTAGAGACCCAGTACTTC. It yields the protein CATSPDRGGLETQYF.

The V and J genes are TRBV7-6 and TRBJ2-2; possibly TRBD1 for D (5 bases). Germline V lookup: CDR1 SGHVS, CDR2 FNYEAQ. V was shortened by 5 bases and J by 4 bases, with 14 bases between the two germline ends. This CDR3 is built from 15 residues. The CDR3 protein is CASSVRTLSTGELFF. The DNA of the CDR3 is TGTGCCAGCAGCGTGCGGACACTAAGCACCGGGGAGCTGTTTTTT.

This clonotype was counted many times. CDR3 residues: CASRAFGTPTNEKLFF. The CDR3 DNA reads as TGTGCCAGCAGGGCCTTTGGGACACCAACTAATGAAAAACTGTTTTTT. This rearrangement joins TRBV2 to TRBJ1-4, with D maybe TRBD1 (6 bases). V lost 6 bases and J 0 bases, leaving 14 bases between the germline ends. Germline values: CDR1 SNHLY, CDR2 FYNNEI. CDR3 size: 16 residues.

DNA for the CDR3: TGTGCCAGCAGTGAATACGGGTTCTTGAACGAGCAGTACTTC. This codes for CASSEYGFLNEQYF. This sequence joins TRBV25-1 and TRBJ2-7, with D unresolved. CDR1 MGHDK and CDR2 SYGVNS come from the germline V gene. CDR3 length: 14 residues. The V end was cut by 0 bases, the J end by 5 bases, with 11 bases between.

This clonotype was recorded many times. The chain joins TRBV7-3 to TRBJ2-5, with D perhaps assigned TRBD1 or TRBD2 (5 bases each). The CDR3 has 13 residues. CDR1 SGHTA and CDR2 FQGTGA come from the germline V gene. The ends were cut back, 4 bases at V and 5 bases at J, with 11 bases in the middle. CDR3 residues: CASSSGPRETQYF. The CDR3 coding sequence is TGTGCCAGCAGCTCGGGACCTAGGGAGACCCAGTACTTC. The complete variable domain, with remaining parts taken from reference TRBV7-3 and TRBJ2-5, reads GAGVSQTPSNKVTEKGKYVELRCDPISGHTALYWYRQSLGQGPEFLIYFQGTGAADDSGLPNDRFFAVRPEGSVSTLKIQRTERGDSAVYLCASSSGPRETQYFGPGTRLLVL.

V is TRBV20-1 and J is TRBJ1-1; D may be TRBD1 (6 bases). Trimming stripped 0 bases from V and 7 bases from J, with 12 bases between. This CDR3 spans 13 amino acids. CDR1 is DFQATT and CDR2 is SNEGSKA in the germline V gene (reference sequence). The DNA for the CDR3 is TGCAGTGCTAGAGACAGGGGAACGCTTGAAGCTTTCTTT. The encoded protein is CSARDRGTLEAFF.

This chain connects TRBV10-3 to TRBJ2-5, with no clear D. V was clipped by 4 bases and J by 3 bases, with 21 bases between them. The CDR3 is 17 amino acids. From germline, CDR1 is ENHRY and CDR2 SYGVKD. In DNA form, the CDR3 reads TGTGCCATCAGTGCTAGAATGGTTGGGCTAGTGGAAGAGACCCAGTACTTC. Its translation: CAISARMVGLVEETQYF.

This clonotype was seen a handful of times. The gene calls are TRBV10-3 and TRBJ2-1; 9 bases align to TRBD2. Germline V CDR1 and CDR2: ENHRY, SYGVKD. This CDR3 comprises 13 residues. The J segment lost 9 bases and the V segment lost 5 bases, leaving 5 bases of the junction unmatched. CDR3: CAISRASGTEQFF. The CDR3 bases are TGTGCCATCAGTAGGGCTAGCGGGACTGAGCAGTTCTTC.

The J gene is TRBJ1-1, the V gene TRBV29-1; D gene unclear. Trimming took off 4 bases at V and 6 bases at J, with 21 bases between the two ends. The CDR3 is made up of 15 amino acids. The germline CDR1 and CDR2 sequences are SQVTM and ANQGSEA. CDR3 loop: CSVAGPERFLAEAFF. In nucleotides, the CDR3 is TGCAGCGTTGCAGGCCCAGAGAGGTTTTTGGCTGAAGCTTTCTTT.

This clonotype was found many times. The rearrangement uses TRBV12-3 or TRBV12-4 and TRBJ2-2; 7 bases match TRBD2. V lost 6 bases to trimming and J lost 0 bases; unmatched junction nucleotides: 4. The CDR3 runs 15 residues. CDR3 in DNA: TGTGCCAGCAGGCCCGGGACTACGAACACCGGGGAGCTGTTTTTT. Translation gives CASRPGTTNTGELFF.